Below, 9 T cell receptor beta chains from the same sample are listed, as sequenced in a study of low-dose radiotherapy and immunotherapy resistance in tumors. TCRs were amplified for 15 to 20 PCR cycles with a constant-region primer and V-primer adapter. TCRdb re-analysed the reads in MiXCR, keeping a single row per CDR3 protein. This sample carries tens of thousands of distinct CDR3 sequences, around 11% of them seen once, and the ten largest clones take approximately 6.2%. This sample's time point: before trial treatment. The specimen comprised PBMCs, sampled before treatment. All receptors derive from a female donor with ovarian cancer.

Concerning this clonotype itself: Only one base separates this from a far larger clonotype, so it likely reflects a read error. This rearrangement joins TRBV13 to TRBJ2-1, with D possibly matching TRBD2 (6 bases). CDR1 and CDR2 (germline): PRHDT, FYEKMQ (reference sequence). Trimming shortened V by 5 bases and J by 4 bases, and 12 bases separated the two germline ends. The CDR3 is 14 amino acids. CDR3 sequence (DNA): TGTGCCAGCAGCACAACGGGACTGTACAATGAGCAGTTCTTC. It is translated as CASSTTGLYNEQFF.

This clonotype was observed once. A read error is the likely source, as a far larger clone sits one nucleotide away. V and J are TRBV5-6 and TRBJ2-4; D possibly corresponds to TRBD2 (6 bases). Germline V gives CDR1 SGHDT, CDR2 YYEEEE. This CDR3 contains 16 residues. The ends were cut back, 0 bases at V and 13 bases at J, with 23 bases in the middle. The CDR3 nucleotides read TGTGCCAGCAGCTTGGGAGGCGGGGCCTCTTACAATGAGCAGTACTTC. It codes for CASSLGGGASYNEQYF.

At least ten counts were recorded for this clonotype. V is TRBV5-1 and J is TRBJ2-1, with D uncertain. The V end lost 0 bases, the J end lost 7 bases, and 17 bases lay between the germline ends. The CDR3 runs 16 residues. Per the germline V gene, CDR1 is SGHRS and CDR2 is YFSETQ. The CDR3 nucleotides are TGCGCCAGCAGCTTGGAGACGGGTCGCCTAGGGAATGAGCAGTTCTTC. Amino acids: CASSLETGRLGNEQFF.

This clonotype came up many times. The chain uses TRBV7-2 and TRBJ1-1; weak D call: TRBD1 (5 bases). This CDR3 contains 13 residues. Looked up from germline, CDR1 is SGHTA and CDR2 is FQGNSA. V was cut by 1 base and J by 4 bases, with 7 bases left in between. The CDR3 region is CASSLGRVTEAFF. CDR3 coding DNA: TGTGCCAGCAGCTTAGGCAGGGTCACTGAAGCTTTCTTT.

This clonotype was seen repeatedly, ten times or more. In DNA, the CDR3 is TGTGCCAGCAGTGAATCGATTCCCGGGACAGGGGAATCCTACGAGCAGTACTTC. Its translation is CASSESIPGTGESYEQYF. The chain has TRBV2 and TRBJ2-7; 10 positions agree with TRBD1. The CDR3 loop spans 18 amino acids. With 2 bases clipped from V and 1 base from J, the junction kept 11 bases outside the gene matches. CDR1 and CDR2 from the germline V gene are SNHLY and FYNNEI.

This clonotype was picked up many times. The rearrangement uses TRBV20-1 and TRBJ2-7; D may correspond to TRBD1 or TRBD2 (5 bases each). CDR3 size: 14 residues. Trimming took off 6 bases at V and 0 bases at J, with 15 bases between the two ends. CDR1 and CDR2 (germline): DFQATT, SNEGSKA (reference sequence). The chain's CDR3 is CSARRDGSSYEQYF. In DNA form, the CDR3 reads TGCAGTGCGCGAAGGGACGGAAGCTCCTACGAGCAGTACTTC.

This clonotype has a handful of counts. The chain joins TRBV11-2 to TRBJ1-1; D unclear. CDR3 size: 12 residues. V lost 3 bases and J 7 bases, leaving 9 bases between the germline ends. The germline CDR1 and CDR2 sequences are SGHAT and FQNNGV. As DNA, the CDR3 is TGTGCCAGCAGCTTTGGCGTCCTTGAAGCTTTCTTT. It codes for CASSFGVLEAFF.

This clonotype was detected many times. V gene TRBV28 combines with J gene TRBJ1-2, with 9 bases lining up with TRBD1. Trimming cost V 5 bases and J 8 bases; bases outside gene matches: 6. The CDR3 extends over 13 amino acids. Germline CDR1 is MDHEN and CDR2 is SYDVKM. Here the CDR3 reads CASSDGTGWGYTF. For the CDR3, the DNA is TGTGCCAGCAGTGATGGGACAGGGTGGGGCTACACCTTC.

This clonotype appeared a few times. V usage is TRBV27 and J usage is TRBJ2-7; 8 bases are shared with TRBD1. The CDR3 extends over 12 amino acids. With V trimmed by 6 bases and J by 6 bases, 4 bases remained unmatched. CDR1 MNHEY and CDR2 SMNVEV come from the germline V gene (reference sequence). In DNA, the CDR3 is TGTGCCAGCAGCGGGACAGGTCGCGAGCAGTACTTC. It specifies CASSGTGREQYF.